This record covers a single T cell receptor (beta chain). This clonotype has at least ten counts. Its antigen target is currently unknown. One base away there is no much larger clone; base qualities are not given. There are 14 amino acids in the CDR3, from cysteine to phenylalanine inclusive. Just the 42-base CDR3 DNA is kept, in frame starting at base 1. Trimming at the junction amounts to 8 bases on V and 0 bases on J, and the germline ends lie 14 bases apart. CDR1 and CDR2, looked up from the germline V gene, are SGHVS and FQNEAQ. The data derive from a study of T-cell reconstitution after alpha-beta-depleted transplantation in children (dated by TCRdb to 2016 to 2017). Study-wide context: Using TCR repertoire profiling, the study quantitatively followed how T-cell immune reconstitution unfolded in children after TCRalphabeta/CD19-depleted allogeneic hematopoietic cell transplantation.

Library generation was performed with PCR. Sequenced using an Illumina HiSeq 2500. To normalize quantification of the TCRbeta repertoire, the TCR libraries were built with molecular barcoding that relied on unique molecular identifiers. TCRdb handled the public reads itself, with Q25 trimming in fastp and clone calling in MiXCR, and kept productive beta chains. Entries are consolidated by CDR3 protein sequence, retaining the most common genes and DNA. Across this sample there are around 380,000 distinct CDR3 sequences, with 9.5% to 13% seen only once. The ten largest clones capture 4.5% to 6.5% of the sample.

The source was PBMCs from the stem cell graft donor, collected from the stem cell graft. The chain is made from TRBV7-8 and TRBJ2-7; perhaps TRBD2 is the D gene, with 6 bases matching. The origin of this receptor is a human donor who donated a stem cell graft to a child with acute myeloid leukemia. The sequence in DNA is TGTGCCAGCGCTTACGCGGGGACCTCCTACGAGCAGTACTTC. Translated, this is CASAYAGTSYEQYF.